Listed here are 8 T cell receptor beta chains from one sample, sequenced in a study of Tregs in tolerant kidney transplant recipients. The method was immunoSEQ multiplex PCR; TCRdb's version includes in-frame clones alone and lacks a portion of them. The sample lists 50,000 or so clones, about 90% seen once, with around 0.7% in the top ten. Sequences were obtained from Tregs from blood. The receptors were sampled from a human donor in good health.

A few counts support this clone. V gene TRBV6-5 combines with J gene TRBJ1-1, with D unclear. The V gene's germline CDR1 is MNHEY and CDR2 SVGAGI. V was pared by 6 bases and J by 0 bases, with 8 bases between. This CDR3 is 13 amino acids long. Here the CDR3 reads CASRQIMNTEAFF. CDR3 in DNA: TGTGCCAGCAGGCAGATCATGAACACTGAAGCTTTCTTT.

The V gene is TRBV7-3, the J gene TRBJ2-3, with 8 bases that match TRBD2. The J segment lost 4 bases and the V segment lost 5 bases, leaving 20 bases of the junction unmatched. The CDR3 has 19 amino acids. CDR1 and CDR2 from the germline V gene are SGHTA and FQGTGA. The CDR3 reads CASSRTPTPTSAYPDTQYF. DNA for the CDR3: TGTGCCAGCAGCCGCACCCCGACCCCGACTAGCGCCTATCCAGATACGCAGTATTTT.

The CDR3 here is CASSLDRLAGSYEQYF. The CDR3 bases are TGCGCCAGCAGCTTGGATAGGCTAGCGGGATCCTACGAGCAGTACTTC. V and J are TRBV5-1 and TRBJ2-7; 9 nucleotides align to TRBD2. Germline values: CDR1 SGHRS, CDR2 YFSETQ. This CDR3 is built from 16 residues. V gave up 0 bases and J gave up 1 base; unmatched junction bases: 5.

This chain joins TRBV5-4 and TRBJ1-4, with 9 bases matching TRBD1. The CDR3 contains 14 residues. V trimming: 0 bases; J trimming: 6 bases; junction bases outside the gene matches: 0. CDR1 is SGHNT, CDR2 YYREEE, per germline (reference sequence). CDR3 DNA sequence: TGTGCCAGCAGCTTGGGGGACAGGGATGAAAAACTGTTTTTT. Translated: CASSLGDRDEKLFF.

J is TRBJ2-5 and V is TRBV5-4; D remains unclear. V lost 1 base, J lost 5 bases, and 12 bases lay in between. This CDR3 has 14 residues. CDR1 is SGHNT and CDR2 is YYREEE in the germline V gene (reference sequence). The CDR3 spells CASSLWPNGETQYF. The CDR3 DNA follows: TGTGCCAGCAGCTTGTGGCCCAACGGGGAGACCCAGTACTTC.

This clone turned up a few times. The V call is TRBV6-5, the J call TRBJ1-1, with 11 nucleotides matching TRBD1. This CDR3 comprises 16 residues. Per the germline V gene, CDR1 is MNHEY and CDR2 is SVGAGI. Germline trimming cut 4 bases from V and 4 bases from J; bases unmatched to any gene: 8. The CDR3 sequence: CASSSVDRGLGTEAFF. In DNA form, the CDR3 reads TGTGCCAGCAGTTCCGTGGACAGGGGGCTAGGCACTGAAGCTTTCTTT.

The V gene is TRBV11-2, the J gene TRBJ1-2, with TRBD1 matching 7 bases. With 4 bases clipped from V and 0 bases from J, the junction kept 2 bases outside the gene matches. The CDR3 length is 14 residues. Germline loops: CDR1 SGHAT, CDR2 FQNNGV. The CDR3: CASSWDSSNYGYTF. In DNA form, the CDR3 reads TGTGCCAGCAGCTGGGACAGTTCTAACTATGGCTACACCTTC. Full variable domain (missing parts from reference TRBV11-2 and TRBJ1-2): EAGVAQSPRYKIIEKRQSVAFWCNPISGHATLYWYQQILGQGPKLLIQFQNNGVVDDSQLPKDRFSAERLKGVDSTLKIQPAKLEDSAVYLCASSWDSSNYGYTFGSGTRLTVV.

The chain carries TRBV11-2 and TRBJ2-7, with TRBD1 identical over 9 bases. The CDR3 has 15 amino acids. Per germline, CDR1 SGHAT and CDR2 FQNNGV. The ends lost 5 bases at V and 2 bases at J; junction bases unmatched: 7. In nucleotides, the CDR3 is TGTGCCAGCAGCCTCTGGACAGGGGAAGCCTACGAGCAGTACTTC. This translates into CASSLWTGEAYEQYF.